This TCR beta chain originates from a study of T cell changes during pregnancy in multiple sclerosis. TCRdb keeps only in-frame clones here, not all; method: immunoSEQ multiplex PCR. The table includes around 88,000 clones, 92% detected once. This CDR3 is 17 amino acids long. Germline CDR1 reads LGHNA; CDR2 reads YNFKEQ. V was cut by 0 bases and J by 0 bases, with 11 bases left in between. The gene calls are TRBV4-2 and TRBJ2-2; TRBD2 is a possible D gene (5 bases). The sequenced sample was peripheral blood, obtained in the first trimester of pregnancy. The sequence was obtained from a female donor with multiple sclerosis, enrolled in a pregnancy study. The CDR3 reads CASSQEGSRANTGELFF. For the CDR3, the DNA is TGTGCCAGCAGCCAAGAAGGGAGCCGAGCGAACACCGGGGAGCTGTTTTTT.